This passage covers 24 T cell receptor beta chains from one sample sequenced in a study of blood T cell repertoires in COVID-19. Method: immunoSEQ multiplex PCR; TCRdb's copy keeps in-frame clones and lacks some. This sample yields approximately 220,000 clones, of which roughly nine tenths are seen a single time; approximately 2.7% belongs to the top ten. Material: PBMCs or T cells enriched from blood (not recorded which). The receptor set was obtained from a woman between 25 and 40 years old who had recovered from COVID-19.

As for this clone: One junction end disagrees with the germline gene, perhaps due to a read error. The gene calls are TRBV4-2 and TRBJ1-1; D call uncertain. Germline loops: CDR1 LGHNA, CDR2 YNFKEQ. The CDR3 length is 14 residues. CDR3 in amino acids: CASSEDGLNTEAFF. The CDR3, as DNA: TGTGCCAGCAGCGAAGATGGACTTAACACTGAAGCTTTCTTT.

J is TRBJ2-5 and V is TRBV28; 8 nucleotides match TRBD2. In germline, CDR1 is MDHEN, CDR2 SYDVKM. Trimming cost V 5 bases and J 5 bases; bases outside gene matches: 10. This CDR3 is built from 15 residues. DNA for the CDR3: TGTGCCAGCAGTACCCATCTCGGGGGGGCGGAGACCCAGTACTTC. As protein: CASSTHLGGAETQYF.

The chain links TRBV4-1 to TRBJ2-7; TRBD1 might be the D (6 bases). CDR3 size: 14 residues. Trimming stripped 4 bases from V and 2 bases from J, with 12 bases between. Germline-derived CDR1 and CDR2 are MGHRA and YSYEKL. The CDR3 reads CASSRAGETYEQYF. The CDR3 DNA reads as TGCGCCAGCAGCCGGGCAGGGGAGACCTACGAGCAGTACTTC.

The rearrangement joins TRBV13 to TRBJ2-5; no firm D call. Germline assignment: CDR1 PRHDT and CDR2 FYEKMQ (reference sequence). The ends were cut back, 4 bases at V and 3 bases at J, with 9 bases in the middle. CDR3 length: 13 residues. The CDR3 nucleotides read TGTGCCAGCAGCTCCAGTTCAGAAGAGACCCAGTACTTC. Translated: CASSSSSEETQYF.

The CDR3, as DNA: TGTGCCAGCAGCGGGGGGGCAGGAGACACCTTC. Its protein is CASSGGAGDTF. The rearrangement uses TRBV5-4 and TRBJ1-2, with a weak D call TRBD1 (6 bases). The V end was cut by 4 bases, the J end by 12 bases, with 13 bases between. Germline CDR1 and CDR2: SGHNT and YYREEE (reference sequence). This CDR3 has 11 residues.

J is TRBJ1-5 and V is TRBV20-1, with 7 bases identical to TRBD1. After removal of 3 bases from V and 5 bases from J, the junction contained 10 bases not matched to a gene. CDR3 length equals 15 residues. Germline lookup yields CDR1 DFQATT and CDR2 SNEGSKA (reference sequence). The CDR3 bases are TGCAGTGCTAGTCCCCTAACCGACAGGGATCAGCCCCAGCATTTT. As protein: CSASPLTDRDQPQHF.

CDR3 coding DNA: TGTGCCAGCAGCTTAGGGCTAGATACGCAGTATTTT. Its translation: CASSLGLDTQYF. The J gene is TRBJ2-3, the V gene TRBV11-2; D remains ambiguous. CDR3 length: 12 residues. V was clipped by 1 base and J by 5 bases, with 4 bases between them. The V gene's germline CDR1 is SGHAT and CDR2 FQNNGV.

The rearrangement uses TRBV2 and TRBJ1-1; D is possibly TRBD1 (6 bases). V was trimmed by 6 bases and J by 3 bases, leaving 14 bases between them. Germline assignment: CDR1 SNHLY and CDR2 FYNNEI. The CDR3 contains 14 residues. The CDR3 region is CASRRTGRDTEAFF. For the CDR3, the DNA is TGTGCCAGCAGACGAACAGGGAGGGACACTGAAGCTTTCTTT.

This clone was detected only a few times. The chain recombines TRBV4-3 with TRBJ2-6, with 8 bases matching TRBD2. Germline CDR1 is LGHNA and CDR2 is YSLEER. CDR3 length: 17 residues. J lost 0 bases, V lost 3 bases, and 4 bases had no gene match. The chain's CDR3 is CASSQGTRGSGANVLTF. CDR3 nucleotides: TGCGCCAGCAGCCAGGGGACTAGGGGCTCTGGGGCCAACGTCCTGACTTTC.

The chain carries TRBV28 and TRBJ1-1; 10 positions match TRBD1. The CDR3 covers 15 residues. From germline, CDR1 is MDHEN and CDR2 SYDVKM. With V trimmed by 7 bases and J by 10 bases, 15 bases remained unmatched. This CDR3 is CASIVGGTGARGAFF. Written as DNA, the CDR3 is TGTGCCAGCATAGTGGGCGGGACAGGGGCCAGGGGAGCTTTCTTT.

This chain uses TRBV6-2 or TRBV6-3 with TRBJ2-3, with TRBD2 identical over 10 bases. The germline gives CDR1 MNHEY, CDR2 SVGEGT. The ends lost 6 bases at V and 5 bases at J; junction bases unmatched: 5. This CDR3 has 14 residues. The CDR3 sequence is CASSLTSGLDTQYF. As DNA, the CDR3 is TGTGCCAGCAGCTTGACTAGCGGGCTAGATACGCAGTATTTT.

V usage is TRBV4-2 and J usage is TRBJ1-2; a possible D gene is TRBD1 (5 bases). This CDR3 has 17 residues. V was shortened by 3 bases and J by 4 bases, with 21 bases between the two germline ends. The germline CDR1 and CDR2 sequences are LGHNA and YNFKEQ. This CDR3 reads CASSQEGLGGDGYGYTF. CDR3 DNA: TGTGCCAGCAGCCAGGAAGGGTTGGGAGGGGACGGCTATGGCTACACCTTC.

This chain uses TRBV6-5 with TRBJ1-6; TRBD1 is a possible D gene (5 bases). CDR1 is MNHEY and CDR2 is SVGAGI in the germline V gene. The CDR3 sequence is 15 residues long. Trimming pared 8 bases from V and 9 bases from J, leaving 20 bases between. The CDR3 spells CASSDLGGGGSPLHF. The CDR3 DNA sequence: TGTGCCAGCTCCGACCTTGGGGGAGGTGGTTCACCCCTCCACTTT.

The chain employs TRBV5-1 and TRBJ1-6, with D perhaps TRBD1 (6 bases). Germline V gene data show CDR1 as SGHRS and CDR2 as YFSETQ. The CDR3 is 17 amino acids. Trimming took 0 bases from V and 9 from J, leaving 19 bases between them. The CDR3 here is CASSLATEQGPGSPLHF. The CDR3 DNA is TGCGCCAGCAGCTTGGCTACCGAGCAGGGGCCGGGTTCACCCCTCCACTTT.

V and J are TRBV20-1 and TRBJ1-1, with D uncertain. Germline assignment: CDR1 DFQATT and CDR2 SNEGSKA (reference sequence). This CDR3 spans 14 amino acids. Trimming left V 3 bases short and J 5 bases short, with 16 bases between. The CDR3 DNA reads as TGCAGTGCTAGTCGTTACGAGGGATGGACTGAAGCTTTCTTT. Its protein is CSASRYEGWTEAFF.

V is TRBV29-1 and J is TRBJ2-7, with a tentative D call TRBD2 (5 bases). The CDR3 sequence is 14 residues long. V lost 6 bases, J lost 3 bases, and 18 bases lay in between. CDR1 SQVTM and CDR2 ANQGSEA come from the germline V gene. CDR3 sequence (DNA): TGCAGCGTCGGAGACCGGGGTATCGGCTACGAGCAGTACTTC. Its protein is CSVGDRGIGYEQYF.

The table lists this clone with many counts. Distinct nucleotide sequences in the sample also encode this CDR3. The chain uses TRBV12-3 or TRBV12-4 and TRBJ2-7; perhaps TRBD2 as D (5 bases). Trimming took off 3 bases at V and 5 bases at J, with 5 bases between the two ends. CDR3 length: 11 amino acids. CDR3 region: CASSLRDEQYF. The CDR3 coding sequence is TGTGCCAGCAGTTTGCGGGACGAGCAGTACTTC.

The V call is TRBV7-3, the J call TRBJ2-3; tentative D call: TRBD2 (5 bases). CDR1 and CDR2 from the germline V gene are SGHTA and FQGTGA. V was shortened by 2 bases and J by 0 bases, with 9 bases between the two germline ends. The CDR3 loop spans 15 amino acids. As DNA, the CDR3 is TGTGCCAGCAGCTTATTGGGGAGTAGCACAGATACGCAGTATTTT. It translates to CASSLLGSSTDTQYF.

The CDR3 loop reads CASSQGIPQGAFSYEQYF. The CDR3 coding sequence is TGTGCCAGCAGCCAAGGTATCCCACAGGGCGCCTTCTCCTACGAGCAGTACTTC. V usage is TRBV4-2 and J usage is TRBJ2-7; possible D gene TRBD1, 6 bases. The V and J ends lost 1 base and 0 bases respectively, with 19 bases between them. The germline V gene encodes CDR1 LGHNA and CDR2 YNFKEQ. This CDR3 is built from 18 residues.

The rearrangement joins TRBV28 to TRBJ2-1; the D is unclear. Trimming removed 5 bases from V and 1 base from J, with 24 bases in between. CDR3 size: 19 residues. The V gene's germline CDR1 is MDHEN and CDR2 SYDVKM. CDR3 nucleotides: TGTGCCAGCAGTCCCTCTCCGGGTGGCCCCCTTTTATCCTACAATGAGCAGTTCTTC. Translated: CASSPSPGGPLLSYNEQFF.

V and J are TRBV7-6 and TRBJ1-1; no firm D call. CDR1 SGHVS and CDR2 FNYEAQ come from the germline V gene. Trimming removed 1 base from V and 1 base from J, with 10 bases in between. The CDR3 consists of 15 residues. Here the CDR3 reads CASSLDRAGNTEAFF. The CDR3 DNA follows: TGTGCCAGCAGCTTAGATAGGGCGGGGAACACTGAAGCTTTCTTT.

V and J are TRBV3-1 (or the pseudogene TRBV3-2) and TRBJ1-2, with D unresolved. Germline values: CDR1 LGHDT, CDR2 YNNKEL (reference sequence). Trimming took 0 bases from V and 2 from J, leaving 10 bases between them. The CDR3 spans 15 residues. CDR3 in DNA: TGTGCCAGCAGCCAAGAAGGAAACAGAAACTATGGCTACACCTTC. Translating it yields CASSQEGNRNYGYTF.

J is TRBJ2-2 and V is TRBV3-1 (or the pseudogene TRBV3-2); D might be TRBD1 (6 bases). V gave up 4 bases and J gave up 2 bases, with 11 bases separating them. The CDR3 is 15 residues long. From germline, CDR1 is LGHDT and CDR2 YNNKEL (reference sequence). The CDR3 coding sequence is TGTGCCAGCAGCCCCTGGACAGTCAACACCGGGGAGCTGTTTTTT. Protein product: CASSPWTVNTGELFF.

The CDR3 spells CASSQAGLAGNEQFF. CDR3 DNA sequence: TGCGCCAGCAGCCAAGCTGGTCTAGCGGGCAATGAGCAGTTCTTC. This chain joins TRBV4-1 and TRBJ2-1, with TRBD2 matching over 8 bases. This CDR3 is built from 15 residues. Germline V lookup: CDR1 MGHRA, CDR2 YSYEKL. The trim removed 1 base at V and 6 bases at J, leaving 5 bases unmatched.